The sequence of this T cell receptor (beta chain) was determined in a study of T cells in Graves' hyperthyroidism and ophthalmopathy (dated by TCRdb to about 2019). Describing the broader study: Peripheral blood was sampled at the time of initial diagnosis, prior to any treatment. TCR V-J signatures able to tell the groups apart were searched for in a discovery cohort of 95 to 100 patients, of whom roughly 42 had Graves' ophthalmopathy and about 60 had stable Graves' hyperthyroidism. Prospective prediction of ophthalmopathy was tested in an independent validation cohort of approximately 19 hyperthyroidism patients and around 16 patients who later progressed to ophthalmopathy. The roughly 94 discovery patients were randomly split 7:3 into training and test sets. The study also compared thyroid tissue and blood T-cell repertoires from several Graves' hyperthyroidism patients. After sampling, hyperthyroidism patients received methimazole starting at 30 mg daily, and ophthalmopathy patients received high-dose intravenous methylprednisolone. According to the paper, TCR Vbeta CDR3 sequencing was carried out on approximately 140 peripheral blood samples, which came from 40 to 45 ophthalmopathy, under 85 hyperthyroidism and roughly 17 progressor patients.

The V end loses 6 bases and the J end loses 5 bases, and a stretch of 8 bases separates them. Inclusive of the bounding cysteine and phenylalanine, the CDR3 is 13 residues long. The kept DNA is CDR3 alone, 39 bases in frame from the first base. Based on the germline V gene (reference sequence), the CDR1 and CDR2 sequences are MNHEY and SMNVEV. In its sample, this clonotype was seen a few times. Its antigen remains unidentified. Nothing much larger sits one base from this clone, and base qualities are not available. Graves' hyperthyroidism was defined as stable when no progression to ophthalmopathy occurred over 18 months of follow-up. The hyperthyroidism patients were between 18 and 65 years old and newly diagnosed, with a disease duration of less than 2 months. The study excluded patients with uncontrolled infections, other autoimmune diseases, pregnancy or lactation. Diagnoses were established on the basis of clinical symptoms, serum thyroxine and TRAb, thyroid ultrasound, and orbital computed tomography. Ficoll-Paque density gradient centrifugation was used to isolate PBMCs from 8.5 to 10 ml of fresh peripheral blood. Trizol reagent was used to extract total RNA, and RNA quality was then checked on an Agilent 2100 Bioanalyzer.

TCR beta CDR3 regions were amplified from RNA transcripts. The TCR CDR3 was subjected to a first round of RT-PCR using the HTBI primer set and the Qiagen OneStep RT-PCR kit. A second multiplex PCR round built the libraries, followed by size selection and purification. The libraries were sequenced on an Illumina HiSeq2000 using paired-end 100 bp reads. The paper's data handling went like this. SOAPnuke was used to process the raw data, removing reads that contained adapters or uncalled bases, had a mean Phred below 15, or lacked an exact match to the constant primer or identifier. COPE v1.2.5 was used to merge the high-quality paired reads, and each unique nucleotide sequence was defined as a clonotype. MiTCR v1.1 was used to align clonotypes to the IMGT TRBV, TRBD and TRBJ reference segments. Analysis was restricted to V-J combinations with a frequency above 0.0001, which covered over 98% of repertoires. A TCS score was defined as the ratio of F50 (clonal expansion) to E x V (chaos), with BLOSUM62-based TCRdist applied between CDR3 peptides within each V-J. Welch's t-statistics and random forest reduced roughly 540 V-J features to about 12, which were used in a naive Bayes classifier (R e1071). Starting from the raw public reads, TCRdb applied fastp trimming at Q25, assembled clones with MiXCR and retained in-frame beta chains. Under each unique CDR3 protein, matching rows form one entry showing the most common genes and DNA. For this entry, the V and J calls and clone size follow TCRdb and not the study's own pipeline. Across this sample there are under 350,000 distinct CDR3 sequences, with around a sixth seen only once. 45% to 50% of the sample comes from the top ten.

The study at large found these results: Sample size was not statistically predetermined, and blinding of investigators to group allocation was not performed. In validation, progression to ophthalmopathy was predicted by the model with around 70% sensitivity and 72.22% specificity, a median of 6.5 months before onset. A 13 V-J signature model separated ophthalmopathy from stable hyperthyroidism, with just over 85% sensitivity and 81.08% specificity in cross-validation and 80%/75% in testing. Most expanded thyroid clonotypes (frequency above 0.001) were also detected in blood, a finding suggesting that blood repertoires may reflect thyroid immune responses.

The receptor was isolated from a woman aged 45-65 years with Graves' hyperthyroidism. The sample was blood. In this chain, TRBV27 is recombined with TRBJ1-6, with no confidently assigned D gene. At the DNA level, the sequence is TGTGCCAGCAGGGACGGGAATAATTCACCCCTCCACTTT. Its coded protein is CASRDGNNSPLHF.